The 10 T cell receptor beta chains reported below all come from one sample, sequenced in a study of blood T cells in healthy people across ages (dated by TCRdb to between 2015 and 2017). Receptors were amplified or captured by 5' RACE. TCRdb shows the sequencer as Illumina HiSeq 2500. A second roughly 7 to 11 cycle PCR used a sample-barcoded 5' primer and a J-beta primer mix. Through fastp at Q25 and MiXCR, TCRdb rebuilt clones from the public reads, retaining in-frame beta chains. Rows with one shared CDR3 protein collapse into an entry with the most common genes and DNA. The sample table lists just under 550,000 distinct CDR3 sequences, under 30% of them with a count of one. The top ten constitute 7.5% to 9% of the sample. These sequences were also reported in another study, on T cells of mothers and their children.

The sample taken for sequencing was blood. The receptors were gathered from a boy younger than 18 in good health.

CDR3: CASSPAEDEQYF. The CDR3 DNA sequence: TGTGCCAGCTCACCAGCGGAGGACGAGCAGTACTTC. The genes are TRBV18 and TRBJ2-7, with TRBD2 as a possible D gene (5 bases). The CDR3 totals 12 residues. Per germline, CDR1 KGHSH and CDR2 LQKENI. Trimming shortened V by 2 bases and J by 5 bases, and 7 bases separated the two germline ends.

This clonotype occurred a few times. The V and J genes are TRBV12-3 or TRBV12-4 and TRBJ1-3; 9 bases fit TRBD1. V dropped 6 bases and J dropped 4; count of bases not matched to a gene: 7. The CDR3 has 15 amino acids. The CDR3, as DNA: TGTGCCAGCAGGGACACGGGACAGGGAGGAAACACCATATATTTT. Protein product: CASRDTGQGGNTIYF.

In its sample, this clonotype was seen many times. The J gene is TRBJ2-1, the V gene TRBV6-4, with 15 nucleotides matching TRBD2. The length of the CDR3 is 15 residues. V dropped 4 bases and J dropped 6; count of bases not matched to a gene: 1. Germline CDR1 and CDR2: MRHNA and SNTAGT. Here the CDR3 DNA reads TGTGCCAGCAGTGGGACTAGCGGGGGGGCCAATGAGCAGTTCTTC. Its translation is CASSGTSGGANEQFF.

The CDR3, as DNA: TGCAGCGTTGTAAAGGACGGGGAGCTGTTTTTT. Encoded protein: CSVVKDGELFF. The chain couples TRBV29-1 to TRBJ2-2; the D is unclear. Germline lookup yields CDR1 SQVTM and CDR2 ANQGSEA. The CDR3 loop spans 11 amino acids. V was clipped by 4 bases and J by 7 bases, with 7 bases between them.

This clonotype was picked up a small number of times. The chain recombines TRBV5-1 with TRBJ1-2, with D unresolved. Germline V gives CDR1 SGHRS, CDR2 YFSETQ. V lost 0 bases and J lost 8, with 14 bases in between. The CDR3 covers 14 residues. The CDR3 nucleotides read TGCGCCAGCAGCTTGGATATGGGGTATGAGGGCTACACCTTC. Translating it yields CASSLDMGYEGYTF.

The chain is built from TRBV2 and TRBJ2-7, with D possibly TRBD1 on 5 matching bases. The CDR3 sequence is 16 residues long. Germline CDR1 and CDR2: SNHLY and FYNNEI. V was trimmed by 5 bases and J by 0 bases, leaving 17 bases between them. The CDR3 here is CASSSIGVLGSYEQYF. CDR3 nucleotides: TGTGCCAGCAGTTCCATAGGGGTTCTCGGCTCCTACGAGCAGTACTTC.

Only a few counts were recorded for this clonotype. This sequence joins TRBV28 and TRBJ1-2, with D uncertain. The V end was cut by 6 bases, the J end by 4 bases, with 15 bases between. In germline, CDR1 is MDHEN, CDR2 SYDVKM. CDR3 length equals 14 residues. The CDR3 nucleotides read TGTGCCAGCAGGACTAAAGTATACAGCTATGGCTACACCTTC. Translating gives CASRTKVYSYGYTF.

This clonotype came up a few times. The rearrangement links TRBV27 to TRBJ2-5; TRBD1 or TRBD2 may be the D gene (5 bases each). The V end lost 5 bases, the J end lost 4 bases, and 23 bases lay between the germline ends. Germline CDR1 MNHEY, CDR2 SMNVEV (reference sequence). The CDR3 loop spans 17 amino acids. The CDR3 bases are TGTGCCAGCAGTCCCTACTCCGGGGCTAGCTTAACAGAGACCCAGTACTTC. It codes for CASSPYSGASLTETQYF.

This chain links TRBV7-2 with TRBJ2-5, with a possible D match to TRBD2 (5 bases). The J call could be wrong; TRBJ2-1 is a better fit for the DNA end. Germline CDR1 and CDR2: SGHTA and FQGNSA. The CDR3 contains 12 residues. The CDR3 nucleotides read TGTGCCAGCAGCGGGAGTGGGAATGAGCAGTTCTTC. This gives the protein CASSGSGNEQFF.

The chain links TRBV4-3 to TRBJ2-3, with 7 bases aligning to TRBD1. The germline gives CDR1 LGHNA, CDR2 YSLEER. V lost 5 bases to trimming and J lost 5 bases; unmatched junction nucleotides: 10. There are 15 residues in the CDR3. CDR3 DNA sequence: TGCGCCAGCAGCGAGGAACAGGGGCAGGAAGATACGCAGTATTTT. Protein sequence: CASSEEQGQEDTQYF.